There are a few counts of the clone carrying this T cell receptor beta chain. Its specificity is unknown. The entry originates in a study of identical twins. Overall study results and limits: These conclusions were based on statistical analysis (cross-sectional, not following the same donors). Cord blood beta clonotypes that were abundant carried fewer insertions, and memory repertoires showed no such trend.

The CDR3 runs to 15 residues. Trimming took 1 base from V and 8 from J; bases not matched to a gene: 8. The germline V gene has CDR1 DFQATT and CDR2 SNEGSKA (reference sequence). TCRdb used MiXCR to reprocess the 5' RACE reads, holding one entry per CDR3 protein. The data show roughly 1.6 million distinct CDR3 sequences, more than 30% seen once. There were only healthy Caucasians among the donors. The sequenced sample was cord blood. The TCR sequence derives from a newborn girl in good health. The chain is built from TRBV20-1 and TRBJ1-4; 9 bases are shared with TRBD1. DNA of the CDR3: TGCAGTGCTAGAGGAGGAGGGACAGGGAGAGAAAAACTGTTTTTT. The encoded protein is CSARGGGTGREKLFF.